One sample yielded the 21 T cell receptor beta chains listed below, sequenced in a study of post-analysis software for immune sequencing data. Study results and limitations: Among roughly five TRBV segments more frequent in patients than controls were TRBV5-6, TRBV5-1 and TRBV20-1.

No cognate antigen is known for these TCRs. Tagging with unique molecular identifiers was a feature of the TCR beta cDNA libraries. TCRdb reanalysed the PCR reads using MiXCR and keeps one entry per CDR3 protein. The sample has 650,000 to 850,000 distinct CDR3 sequences; approximately 57% are singletons. Sequencing was done on a sample of blood. The receptors were sampled from a girl between 10 and 17 years old with multiple sclerosis.

This sequence joins TRBV4-1 and TRBJ2-1; a weak D match, TRBD2 (5 bases). Germline V gene data show CDR1 as MGHRA and CDR2 as YSYEKL. Trimming left V 0 bases short and J 0 bases short, with 12 bases between. This CDR3 contains 17 residues. CDR3 sequence: CASSQDPRRSSYNEQFF. The CDR3 bases are TGCGCCAGCAGCCAAGACCCTAGGAGGAGCTCCTACAATGAGCAGTTCTTC.

V and J are TRBV5-1 and TRBJ2-1; D is undetermined. CDR3 size: 13 residues. V was shortened by 5 bases and J by 4 bases, with 10 bases between the two germline ends. Germline values: CDR1 SGHRS, CDR2 YFSETQ. CDR3 nucleotides: TGCGCCAGCAGGAGGACGAATTACAATGAGCAGTTCTTC. Translated: CASRRTNYNEQFF.

The chain uses TRBV29-1 and TRBJ1-1; perhaps TRBD1 as D (5 bases). This CDR3 has 10 amino acids. Germline CDR1 is SQVTM and CDR2 is ANQGSEA. Deletions cut 8 bases from V and 6 bases from J, with 10 bases between. The CDR3 DNA is TGCAGCACCGGGGGACCTGAAGCTTTCTTT. Translated: CSTGGPEAFF. Complete variable domain (other parts from reference TRBV29-1 and TRBJ1-1): SAVISQKPSRDICQRGTSLTIQCQVDSQVTMMFWYRQQPGQSLTLIATANQGSEATYESGFVIDKFPISRPNLTFSTLTVSNMSPEDSSIYLCSTGGPEAFFGQGTRLTVV.

In the case of this clonotype: The junction differs from germline at one of its ends, possibly a read error. The chain employs TRBV5-1 and TRBJ2-1; 11 bases map to TRBD1. In germline, CDR1 is SGHRS, CDR2 YFSETQ. The CDR3 is 16 amino acids. In DNA, the CDR3 is TGCGCCAGCAGCTTGAGGACAGGGGGCCTGGGGAATGATCAGTTCTTC. Its translation is CASSLRTGGLGNDQFF.

The chain has TRBV12-3 or TRBV12-4 and TRBJ2-7; maybe TRBD1 (6 bases). The ends were cut back, 10 bases at V and 0 bases at J, with 16 bases in the middle. The CDR3 is 14 residues long. CDR3 region: CATTQGQLSYEQYF. As DNA, the CDR3 is TGTGCCACCACGCAGGGACAACTCTCCTACGAGCAGTACTTC.

The CDR3 reads CASSVAWEGAGYTF. The DNA of the CDR3 is TGTGCCAGCAGCGTAGCTTGGGAAGGAGCAGGCTACACCTTC. The rearrangement links TRBV9 to TRBJ1-2; no reliable D call. Germline V gene sequence: CDR1 SGDLS, CDR2 YYNGEE. The CDR3 has 14 amino acids. V lost 0 bases to trimming and J lost 8 bases, with 14 bases between them.

The rearrangement links TRBV27 to TRBJ2-7; TRBD1 might be the D (6 bases). Germline V CDR1 and CDR2: MNHEY, SMNVEV (reference sequence). The V gene lost 7 bases and the J gene lost 8 bases, with 12 bases spanning the gap. This CDR3 comprises 11 residues. CDR3 residues: CASKRGNKQYF. The CDR3 DNA follows: TGTGCCAGCAAAAGGGGGAACAAGCAGTACTTC.

The rearrangement links TRBV4-2 to TRBJ2-7, with 13 bases identical to TRBD2. V shed 0 bases, J shed 2 bases, and the junction held 1 base outside the gene matches. Germline V gives CDR1 LGHNA, CDR2 YNFKEQ. CDR3 length: 16 amino acids. CDR3 in amino acids: CASSQETSGRAYEQYF. The CDR3 DNA follows: TGTGCCAGCAGCCAAGAAACTAGCGGGAGGGCCTACGAGCAGTACTTC.

This chain joins TRBV5-1 and TRBJ1-1, with a weak D call TRBD1 (6 bases). The CDR3 runs to 14 residues. With 4 bases removed from V and 2 bases from J, the gap between germline ends came to 12 bases. Germline CDR1 SGHRS, CDR2 YFSETQ. The DNA of the CDR3 is TGCGCCAGCAGCGGGACAAGTATAAACACTGAAGCTTTCTTT. Amino acids: CASSGTSINTEAFF.

This clonotype has a handful of counts. The V and J genes are TRBV29-1 and TRBJ2-3; 8 bases fit TRBD2. CDR3 length equals 15 residues. The V segment lost 5 bases and the J segment 6 bases; nucleotides outside the gene matches: 13. Germline V gene lookup returns CDR1 SQVTM and CDR2 ANQGSEA. Written as DNA, the CDR3 is TGCAGCGTTCGGACCGGGACTAGTGTATCGGATACGCAGTATTTT. Translated, it gives CSVRTGTSVSDTQYF.

The V call is TRBV7-2, the J call TRBJ2-5; 8 positions agree with TRBD2. Germline values: CDR1 SGHTA, CDR2 FQGNSA. Germline trimming cut 6 bases from V and 4 bases from J; bases unmatched to any gene: 19. This CDR3 has 18 residues. The CDR3 loop reads CASSLSGTNTVSGETQYF. For the CDR3, the DNA is TGTGCCAGCAGTCTTAGCGGGACAAACACCGTCTCGGGAGAGACCCAGTACTTC.

The gene calls are TRBV28 and TRBJ2-1, with D perhaps TRBD2 (5 bases). Germline V gene lookup returns CDR1 MDHEN and CDR2 SYDVKM. The V end lost 6 bases, the J end lost 4 bases, and 19 bases lay between the germline ends. CDR3 length: 16 amino acids. In nucleotides, the CDR3 is TGTGCCAGCAGCCCGGACTCGGGAATGATATACAATGAGCAGTTCTTC. Translating gives CASSPDSGMIYNEQFF.

The rearrangement joins TRBV3-1 to TRBJ2-1; tentatively, D is TRBD2 (6 bases). The J call is uncertain, as TRBJ2-7 better fits the DNA end. The CDR3 is 17 residues long. Germline CDR1 reads LGHDT; CDR2 reads YNNKEL (reference sequence). CDR3 amino acids: CASSQDERESSYNEQYF. In DNA, the CDR3 is TGTGCCAGCAGCCAAGATGAACGGGAGAGCTCCTACAATGAGCAGTACTTC.

This clonotype appeared once. CDR3 nucleotide sequence: TGTGCCAGCTCGCCGATTCCCGGGACAGGGTTCAACAATGAGCAGTTCTTC. Its translation: CASSPIPGTGFNNEQFF. V gene TRBV18 combines with J gene TRBJ2-1; 9 nucleotides match TRBD1. The CDR3 loop spans 17 amino acids. Looked up from germline, CDR1 is KGHSH and CDR2 is LQKENI. J gave up 5 bases and V 6 bases, and 14 bases lay outside the gene matches.

The V and J genes are TRBV20-1 and TRBJ2-1; 11 nucleotides line up with TRBD2. V dropped 6 bases and J dropped 7; count of bases not matched to a gene: 11. The germline CDR1 and CDR2 sequences are DFQATT and SNEGSKA (reference sequence). The CDR3 consists of 15 residues. DNA of the CDR3: TGCAGTGCCAGGAGACTAGCGGGACCTTCGAATGAGCAGTTCTTC. Its translation: CSARRLAGPSNEQFF.

The V gene is TRBV20-1, the J gene TRBJ2-5, with 13 bases matching TRBD2. The CDR3 extends over 16 amino acids. With V trimmed by 3 bases and J by 2 bases, 6 bases remained unmatched. Germline V gives CDR1 DFQATT, CDR2 SNEGSKA (reference sequence). The CDR3 DNA is TGCAGTGCTAGTTCCCGACTAGCGGGGGGACAAGAGACCCAGTACTTC. Amino acids: CSASSRLAGGQETQYF.

This clonotype was picked up a small number of times. The chain combines TRBV12-3 or TRBV12-4 with TRBJ2-3; D is possibly TRBD1 or TRBD2 (6 bases each). This CDR3 has 15 residues. The V end was cut by 6 bases, the J end by 3 bases, with 16 bases between. The DNA of the CDR3 is TGTGCCAGCAGCCTTAGGGGGGCGCGGACAGATACGCAGTATTTT. Encoded protein: CASSLRGARTDTQYF.

Only one count was recorded for this clonotype. This rearrangement joins TRBV7-6 to TRBJ2-3; 11 bases are a match to TRBD2. Germline V gene sequence: CDR1 SGHVS, CDR2 FNYEAQ. With 3 bases clipped from V and 8 bases from J, the junction kept 1 base outside the gene matches. The CDR3 has 13 amino acids. The CDR3 protein is CASSFGTSGTQYF. CDR3 nucleotides: TGTGCCAGCAGCTTTGGGACTAGCGGTACGCAGTATTTT.

The chain uses TRBV29-1 and TRBJ2-1; 8 bases are shared with TRBD2. V lost 7 bases, J lost 0 bases, and 11 bases stayed unmatched. There are 16 residues in the CDR3. Germline loops: CDR1 SQVTM, CDR2 ANQGSEA. CDR3 protein: CSGGGGRSSSYNEQFF. CDR3 DNA: TGCAGCGGGGGGGGCGGGAGGTCTAGCTCCTACAATGAGCAGTTCTTC.

This rearrangement joins TRBV15 to TRBJ2-1, with 8 bases matching TRBD2. CDR1 LNHNV and CDR2 YYDKDF come from the germline V gene (reference sequence). The junction had 4 bases not matched to a gene; V was cut back by 0 bases and J by 3 bases. The CDR3 has 16 amino acids. DNA for the CDR3: TGTGCCACCAGCAGAGAAAGCGGGAGTTTCTACAATGAGCAGTTCTTC. This encodes CATSRESGSFYNEQFF.

The chain recombines TRBV20-1 with TRBJ2-7; no definite D call. The germline CDR1 and CDR2 sequences are DFQATT and SNEGSKA (reference sequence). The germline V and J ends were trimmed by 4 bases and 3 bases, with 10 bases remaining between them. This CDR3 is built from 12 residues. The CDR3 reads CSAKFVGYEQYF. The DNA for the CDR3 is TGCAGTGCTAAGTTCGTCGGCTACGAGCAGTACTTC.